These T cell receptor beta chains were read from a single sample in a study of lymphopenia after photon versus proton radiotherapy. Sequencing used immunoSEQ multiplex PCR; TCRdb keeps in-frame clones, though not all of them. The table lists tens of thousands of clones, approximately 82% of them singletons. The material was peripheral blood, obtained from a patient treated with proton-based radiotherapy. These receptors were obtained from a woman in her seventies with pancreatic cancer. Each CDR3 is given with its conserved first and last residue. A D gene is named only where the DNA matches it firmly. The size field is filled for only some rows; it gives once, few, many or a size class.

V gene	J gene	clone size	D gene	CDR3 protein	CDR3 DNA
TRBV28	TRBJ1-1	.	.	CASRPYSGGLNTEAFF	TGTGCCAGCAGACCTTACAGCGGCGGCCTGAACACTGAAGCTTTCTTT
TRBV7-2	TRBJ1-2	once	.	CASSPYQIRQDYGYTF	TGTGCCAGCAGCCCATACCAAATTAGACAGGACTATGGCTACACCTTC
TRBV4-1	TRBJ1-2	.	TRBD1	CASSQETGAGGYTF	TGCGCCAGCAGCCAAGAGACAGGGGCCGGTGGCTACACCTTC
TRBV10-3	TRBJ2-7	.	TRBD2	CAISEKTSGRNEQYF	TGTGCCATCAGTGAGAAGACTAGCGGGAGAAACGAGCAGTACTTC
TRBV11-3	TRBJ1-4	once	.	CASSLAGGATNEKLFF	TGTGCCAGCAGCTTAGCCGGGGGGGCAACTAATGAAAAACTGTTTTTT
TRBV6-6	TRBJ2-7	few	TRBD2	CASSYQGLAGAEQYF	TGTGCCAGCAGTTACCAGGGACTAGCGGGAGCCGAGCAGTACTTC
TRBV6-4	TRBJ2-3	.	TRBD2	CASSLEAGATDTQYF	TGTGCCAGCAGTCTTGAAGCGGGAGCCACAGATACGCAGTATTTT
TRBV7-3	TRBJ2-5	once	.	CASSLNSNVQETQYF	TGTGCCAGCAGCTTAAATTCGAACGTACAAGAGACCCAGTACTTC
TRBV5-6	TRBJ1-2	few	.	CATTRQYREGGYTF	TGTGCCACCACCAGACAATACAGGGAGGGCGGCTACACCTTC
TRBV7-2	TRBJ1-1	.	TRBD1	CASSLVAGQGGTEAFF	TGTGCCAGCAGCTTAGTGGCGGGACAGGGAGGCACTGAAGCTTTCTTT
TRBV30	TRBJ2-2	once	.	CAWSVPAGLNTGELFF	TGTGCCTGGAGTGTACCGGCGGGGTTGAACACCGGGGAGCTGTTTTTT
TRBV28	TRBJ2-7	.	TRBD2	CASSAYLAGGLYEQYF	TGTGCCAGCAGTGCCTATCTAGCGGGAGGTCTCTACGAGCAGTACTTC
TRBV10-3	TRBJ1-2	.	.	CAISESGQANYGYTF	TGTGCCATCAGTGAGTCGGGGCAGGCAAACTATGGCTACACCTTC
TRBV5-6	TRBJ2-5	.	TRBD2	CASSLASLLAGGPETQYF	TGTGCCAGCAGCTTGGCCTCACTCCTAGCGGGAGGGCCAGAGACCCAGTACTTC
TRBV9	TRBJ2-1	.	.	CASSPRGSSASYNEQFF	TGTGCCAGCAGCCCCCGCGGTAGCAGCGCCTCCTACAATGAGCAGTTCTTC
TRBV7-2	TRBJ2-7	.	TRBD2	CASSQTPGTSGYEQYF	TGTGCCAGCAGCCAAACACCCGGGACTAGCGGCTACGAGCAGTACTTC
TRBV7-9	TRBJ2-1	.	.	CASTQDGEYNEQFF	TGTGCCAGCACCCAGGACGGGGAATACAATGAGCAGTTCTTC
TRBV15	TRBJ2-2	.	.	CATFGAPKGTGELFF	TGTGCCACCTTCGGGGCCCCAAAGGGCACCGGGGAGCTGTTTTTT
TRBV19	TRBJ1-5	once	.	CASRIVQGPQPQHF	TGTGCCAGTAGGATAGTACAGGGTCCTCAGCCCCAGCATTTT
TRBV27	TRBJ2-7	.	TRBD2	CASRSGVGEQYF	TGTGCCAGCAGAAGCGGGGTGGGCGAGCAGTACTTC
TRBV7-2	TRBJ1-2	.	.	CASTLDRNNYGYTF	TGTGCCAGCACCCTGGACAGAAATAACTATGGCTACACCTTC
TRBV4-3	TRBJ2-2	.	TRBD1	CASSLQAGGTNTGELFF	TGCGCCAGCAGCCTCCAAGCAGGGGGAACGAACACCGGGGAGCTGTTTTTT
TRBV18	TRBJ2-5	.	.	CASSPYTGVPETQYF	TGTGCCAGCTCACCGTACACGGGAGTCCCGGAGACCCAGTACTTC
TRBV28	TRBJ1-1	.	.	CAASLGTPNTEAFF	TGTGCCGCGTCCTTGGGCACACCGAACACTGAAGCTTTCTTT
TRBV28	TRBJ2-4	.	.	CASTSTGLQNIQYF	TGTGCCAGCACTTCCACGGGGCTTCAAAACATTCAGTACTTC
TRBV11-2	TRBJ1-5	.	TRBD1	CASSRGRNQPQHF	TGTGCCAGCAGCAGGGGGCGGAATCAGCCCCAGCATTTT